These 16 T cell receptor beta chains were all obtained from the same sample, sequenced in a study of blood T cell repertoires in COVID-19. Sequencing was performed with immunoSEQ multiplex PCR; in TCRdb, only in-frame clones are kept and a portion is missing. The data contain 130,000 to 150,000 clones, around 80% of them seen just once; the ten biggest clones take up about 40%. Specimen: peripheral blood. The receptors were gathered from a human donor in a cohort sampled during active COVID-19.

The J gene is TRBJ1-4, the V gene TRBV4-2; a weak D match, TRBD1 (6 bases). The CDR3 contains 14 residues. Trimming pared 6 bases from V and 1 base from J, leaving 9 bases between. Germline V gene data show CDR1 as LGHNA and CDR2 as YNFKEQ. The CDR3 DNA is TGTGCCAGCAGACAGACAGGAACTAATGAAAAACTGTTTTTT. This translates into CASRQTGTNEKLFF.

CDR3 coding DNA: TGCGCCAGCAGCTCCGGGGAATGGGATGAAAAACTGTTTTTT. Amino acids: CASSSGEWDEKLFF. The genes are TRBV5-1 and TRBJ1-4; D is unclear. The CDR3 extends over 14 amino acids. The V gene's germline CDR1 is SGHRS and CDR2 YFSETQ. Trimming removed 3 bases from V and 6 bases from J, with 12 bases in between.

This clone was detected ten times or more. The chain joins TRBV6-5 to TRBJ1-5; D may be TRBD1 (5 bases). The germline gives CDR1 MNHEY, CDR2 SVGAGI. This CDR3 comprises 15 residues. The CDR3 coding sequence is TGTGCAACGGGGGACGGGCCAGTGGACAATCAGCCCCAGCATTTT. Translated, it gives CATGDGPVDNQPQHF.

The chain recombines TRBV19 with TRBJ1-2; possibly TRBD1 for D (5 bases). Germline V gives CDR1 LNHDA, CDR2 SQIVND (reference sequence). The CDR3 length is 15 residues. V lost 5 bases and J 4 bases, leaving 17 bases between the germline ends. DNA for the CDR3: TGTGCCAGTAGTCCCCGGTGGGGACTTGTCTATGGCTACACCTTC. This codes for CASSPRWGLVYGYTF.

This rearrangement joins TRBV5-1 to TRBJ2-7; TRBD1 agrees at 7 bases. Trimming took 5 bases from V and 2 from J; bases not matched to a gene: 7. Germline-derived CDR1 and CDR2 are SGHRS and YFSETQ. The CDR3 spans 14 residues. The CDR3 coding sequence is TGCGCCAGCAGTCAATCCGGGACAGCCTACGAGCAGTACTTC. Its translation: CASSQSGTAYEQYF.

The chain joins TRBV7-8 to TRBJ2-2; possible D gene TRBD2, 5 bases. The CDR3 contains 15 residues. V was shortened by 3 bases and J by 1 base, with 9 bases between the two germline ends. Germline V gene sequence: CDR1 SGHVS, CDR2 FQNEAQ. CDR3: CASSLARGNTGELFF. The DNA of the CDR3 is TGTGCCAGCAGCTTGGCCCGGGGGAACACCGGGGAGCTGTTTTTT.

This rearrangement joins TRBV6-5 to TRBJ1-2, with D unresolved. CDR1 is MNHEY, CDR2 SVGAGI, per germline. Trimming cost V 7 bases and J 4 bases, with 10 bases left between them. There are 12 residues in the CDR3. CDR3: CASTGSLYGYTF. The CDR3 DNA follows: TGTGCCAGCACCGGGAGTCTCTATGGCTACACCTTC.

The chain uses TRBV7-2 and TRBJ2-7; D may be TRBD2 (5 bases). Germline V lookup: CDR1 SGHTA, CDR2 FQGNSA. V lost 5 bases to trimming and J lost 3 bases, with 11 bases between them. CDR3 length: 13 residues. The CDR3 region is CASSRTGIYEQYF. CDR3 in DNA: TGTGCCAGCAGCCGGACTGGCATCTACGAGCAGTACTTC.

The chain links TRBV2 to TRBJ2-2, with D unresolved. CDR1 is SNHLY and CDR2 is FYNNEI in the germline V gene. The CDR3 spans 14 residues. Trimming removed 5 bases at V and 1 base at J, with 8 bases between. Here the CDR3 reads CASSPHMNTGELFF. DNA of the CDR3: TGTGCCAGCAGTCCTCACATGAACACCGGGGAGCTGTTTTTT.

CDR3: CASSTRPNSPLHF. The CDR3 region has the DNA TGTGCCAGCAGTACCAGGCCGAATTCACCCCTCCACTTT. The chain recombines TRBV6-2 or TRBV6-3 with TRBJ1-6; D remains ambiguous. Germline V lookup: CDR1 MNHEY, CDR2 SVGEGT. The CDR3 runs 13 residues. V was trimmed by 5 bases and J by 7 bases, leaving 9 bases between them.

The genes are TRBV11-3 and TRBJ2-2; a weak D match, TRBD2 (7 bases). The germline V gene has CDR1 SGHNT and CDR2 YENEEA. The V gene lost 5 bases and the J gene lost 4 bases, with 14 bases spanning the gap. The CDR3 sequence is 15 residues long. This CDR3 is CASSDKGGRTGELFF. CDR3 in DNA: TGTGCCAGCAGCGATAAGGGGGGGCGCACCGGGGAGCTGTTTTTT.

This clone came up a few times. V gene TRBV19 combines with J gene TRBJ1-1; no definite D call. Looked up from germline, CDR1 is LNHDA and CDR2 is SQIVND (reference sequence). This CDR3 spans 14 amino acids. V lost 4 bases and J 1 base, leaving 10 bases between the germline ends. The CDR3 protein is CASSKRVSNTEAFF. CDR3 nucleotides: TGTGCCAGTAGTAAGCGGGTATCGAACACTGAAGCTTTCTTT.

The chain uses TRBV3-1 (or the pseudogene TRBV3-2) and TRBJ1-2, with D unclear. V lost 8 bases and J lost 4, with 11 bases in between. CDR1 is LGHDT and CDR2 is YNNKEL in the germline V gene (reference sequence). The CDR3 extends over 12 amino acids. The CDR3 DNA reads TGTGCCAGCTCGCCGACGGGCTATGGCTACACCTTC. This sequence encodes CASSPTGYGYTF.

The chain joins TRBV18 to TRBJ2-5; tentative D call: TRBD1 (6 bases). The CDR3 covers 14 residues. V was trimmed by 0 bases and J by 2 bases, leaving 7 bases between them. Per the germline V gene, CDR1 is KGHSH and CDR2 is LQKENI. CDR3 nucleotides: TGTGCCAGCTCACCACCGGGGACACAAGAGACCCAGTACTTC. It codes for CASSPPGTQETQYF.

V gene TRBV7-9 combines with J gene TRBJ1-2, with D maybe TRBD1 (5 bases). Trimming stripped 4 bases from V and 8 bases from J, with 20 bases between. The CDR3 sequence is 15 residues long. The germline gives CDR1 SEHNR, CDR2 FQNEAQ (reference sequence). For the CDR3, the DNA is TGTGCCAGCAGCTCGCACCGGGACTTAAGCGGCGGCTACACCTTC. Amino acid sequence: CASSSHRDLSGGYTF.

The CDR3 bases are TGCGCCAGCAGCGGAGCAGGGGGCTTTTACACCGGGGAGCTGTTTTTT. Protein: CASSGAGGFYTGELFF. This chain connects TRBV5-1 to TRBJ2-2; TRBD1 matches at 8 bases. The V and J ends lost 4 bases and 3 bases, in that order; junction bases with no gene match: 8. Germline V gene data show CDR1 as SGHRS and CDR2 as YFSETQ. This CDR3 region has 16 residues.